This T cell receptor beta chain was obtained from a study of cytomegalovirus exposure and HLA in healthy donors. Whole-study findings and limits: About 90% or about 30% of the time was how often most TCR beta V segments were productive, according to an earlier analysis.

Note on this clone: Antigen unknown.

The PCR had 60 Vbeta and 13 Jbeta primers. Sequencing was performed with immunoSEQ multiplex PCR; in TCRdb, only in-frame clones are kept and a portion is missing. The table has approximately 150,000 clones, under 90% seen once. J was trimmed by 5 bases and V by 5 bases; bases with no gene match: 8. This CDR3 contains 14 residues. In germline, CDR1 is MDHEN, CDR2 SYDVKM. The TCR comes from a man in his late teens or twenties in good health and CMV-seronegative. The chain joins TRBV28 to TRBJ2-7, with 8 bases identical to TRBD2. Sequencing used PBMCs. The CDR3 region has the DNA TGTGCCAGCAGTCCCGGGACTAGTTCCGACGAGCAGTACTTC. This translates into CASSPGTSSDEQYF.